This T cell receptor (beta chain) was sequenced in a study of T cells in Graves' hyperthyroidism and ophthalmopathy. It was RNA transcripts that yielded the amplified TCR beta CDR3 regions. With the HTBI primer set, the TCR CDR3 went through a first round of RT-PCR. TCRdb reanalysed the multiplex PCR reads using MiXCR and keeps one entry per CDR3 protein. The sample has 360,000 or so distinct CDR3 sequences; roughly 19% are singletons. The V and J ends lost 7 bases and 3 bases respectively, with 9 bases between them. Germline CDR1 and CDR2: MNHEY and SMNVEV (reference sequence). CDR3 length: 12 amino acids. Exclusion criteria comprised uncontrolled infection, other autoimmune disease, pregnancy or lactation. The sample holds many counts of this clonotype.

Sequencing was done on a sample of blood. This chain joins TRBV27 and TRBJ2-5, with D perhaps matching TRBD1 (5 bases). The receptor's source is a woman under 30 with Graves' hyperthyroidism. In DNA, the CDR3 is TGTGCCAGCAAAAGGGGAAAAGAGACCCAGTACTTC. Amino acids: CASKRGKETQYF.